The TCR beta chain under discussion was sequenced for a study of T-cell reconstitution after alpha-beta-depleted transplantation in children. This sample's TCRbeta library carried unique molecular identifier barcodes. TCRdb analysed the PCR reads with MiXCR anew, one entry per CDR3 protein. In the table there are hundreds of thousands of distinct CDR3 sequences, around 14% of which are singletons. The CDR3 has 10 amino acids. Germline assignment: CDR1 SGHRS and CDR2 YFSETQ. General study points: Recipient T cells and thymic progenitors that survived gave rise to the high TCRbeta diversity observed at day 60 in some patients.

With respect to this clonotype: Its antigen remains unknown. A read error may be the cause here, since a much bigger clone is one base away.

The rearrangement uses TRBV5-1 and TRBJ2-7; D is unclear. The origin of this receptor is a girl aged 2 to 9 with congenital amegakaryocytic thrombocytopenia, due to receive a stem cell transplant. The material sequenced was PBMCs, taken before TCRalphabeta/CD19-depleted stem cell transplant. This chain's CDR3 is CASSHSEQHF. The CDR3 coding sequence is TGCGCCAGCAGTCATTCCGAGCAGCACTTC.